This TCR beta chain emerged from a study of T-cell reconstitution after alpha-beta-depleted transplantation in children. Germline V gives CDR1 SEHNR, CDR2 FQNEAQ (reference sequence). The V gene lost 8 bases and the J gene lost 3 bases, with 17 bases spanning the gap. CDR3 length: 14 residues. Unique molecular identifiers were incorporated into the prepared TCRbeta library. TCRdb redid the calling of the PCR reads with MiXCR, one entry per CDR3 protein. Of 450,000 to 500,000 distinct CDR3 sequences listed, around 12% were seen once; the top ten hold about 5%. The sequenced sample was PBMCs from the stem cell graft donor, obtained from the stem cell graft. The V gene is TRBV7-9, the J gene TRBJ2-7; D uncertain. This sequence originates from a human donor who donated a stem cell graft to a child with combined immunodeficiency. The DNA of the CDR3 is TGTGCCAGCTCCACCCTCTTCACGCGCTACGAGCAGTACTTC. It codes for CASSTLFTRYEQYF.